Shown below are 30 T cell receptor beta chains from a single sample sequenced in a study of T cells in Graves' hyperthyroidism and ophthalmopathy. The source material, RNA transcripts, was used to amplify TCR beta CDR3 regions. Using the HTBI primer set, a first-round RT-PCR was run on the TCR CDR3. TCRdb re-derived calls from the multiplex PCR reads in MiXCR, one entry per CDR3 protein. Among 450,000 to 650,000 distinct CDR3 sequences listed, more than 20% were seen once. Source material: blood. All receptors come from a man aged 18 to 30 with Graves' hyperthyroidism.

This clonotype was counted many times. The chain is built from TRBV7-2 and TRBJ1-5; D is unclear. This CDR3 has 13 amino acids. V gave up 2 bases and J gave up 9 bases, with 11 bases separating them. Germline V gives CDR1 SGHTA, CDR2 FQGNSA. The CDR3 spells CASSLRLEAPQHF. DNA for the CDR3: TGTGCCAGCAGCTTACGACTTGAGGCGCCCCAGCATTTT.

CDR3 sequence reads: CASSQVSLLNPGYTF. CDR3 nucleotides: TGCGCCAGCAGCCAAGTTTCCCTGCTAAATCCTGGCTACACCTTC. This chain uses TRBV4-1 with TRBJ1-2; D is unresolved. The CDR3 has 15 residues. Germline CDR1 is MGHRA and CDR2 is YSYEKL. Trimming stripped 1 base from V and 7 bases from J, with 16 bases between.

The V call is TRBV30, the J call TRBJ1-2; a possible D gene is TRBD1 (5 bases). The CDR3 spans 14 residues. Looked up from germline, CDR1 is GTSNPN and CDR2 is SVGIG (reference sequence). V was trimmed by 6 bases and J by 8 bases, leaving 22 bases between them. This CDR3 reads CACPAGTRRDGYTF. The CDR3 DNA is TGTGCCTGTCCCGCGGGGACTCGACGTGACGGCTACACCTTC.

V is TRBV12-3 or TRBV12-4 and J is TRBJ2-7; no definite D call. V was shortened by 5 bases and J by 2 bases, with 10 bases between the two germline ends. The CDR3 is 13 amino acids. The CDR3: CASSPTVPYEQYF. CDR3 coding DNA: TGTGCCAGCAGTCCGACGGTGCCCTACGAGCAGTACTTC.

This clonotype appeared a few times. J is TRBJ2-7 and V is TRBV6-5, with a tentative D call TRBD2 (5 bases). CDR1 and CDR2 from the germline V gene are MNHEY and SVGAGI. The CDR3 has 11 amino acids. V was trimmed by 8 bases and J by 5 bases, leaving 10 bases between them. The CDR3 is CASRSGDEQYF. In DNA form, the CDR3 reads TGTGCCAGCCGTTCCGGGGACGAGCAGTACTTC.

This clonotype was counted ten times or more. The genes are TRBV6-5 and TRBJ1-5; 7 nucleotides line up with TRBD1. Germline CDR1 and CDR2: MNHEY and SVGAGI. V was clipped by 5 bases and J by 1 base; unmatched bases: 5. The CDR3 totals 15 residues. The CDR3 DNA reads TGTGCCAGCAGTACCGGGACAGTGAGCAATCAGCCCCAGCATTTT. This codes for CASSTGTVSNQPQHF.

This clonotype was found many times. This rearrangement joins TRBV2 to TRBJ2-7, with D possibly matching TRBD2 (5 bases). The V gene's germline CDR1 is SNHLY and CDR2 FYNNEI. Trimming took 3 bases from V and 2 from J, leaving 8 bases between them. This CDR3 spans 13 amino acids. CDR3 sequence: CASSEGVTYEQYF. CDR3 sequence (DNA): TGTGCCAGCAGTGAGGGAGTTACCTACGAGCAGTACTTC. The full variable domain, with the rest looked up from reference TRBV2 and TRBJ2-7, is EPEVTQTPSHQVTQMGQEVILRCVPISNHLYFYWYRQILGQKVEFLVSFYNNEISEKSEIFDDQFSVERPDGSNFTLKIRSTKLEDSAMYFCASSEGVTYEQYFGPGTRLTVT.

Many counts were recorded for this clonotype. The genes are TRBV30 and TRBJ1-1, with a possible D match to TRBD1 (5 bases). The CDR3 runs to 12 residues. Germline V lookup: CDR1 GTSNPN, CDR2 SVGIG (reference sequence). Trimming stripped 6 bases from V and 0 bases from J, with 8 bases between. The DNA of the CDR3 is TGTGCCTGCGACAGATTGAACACTGAAGCTTTCTTT. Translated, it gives CACDRLNTEAFF.

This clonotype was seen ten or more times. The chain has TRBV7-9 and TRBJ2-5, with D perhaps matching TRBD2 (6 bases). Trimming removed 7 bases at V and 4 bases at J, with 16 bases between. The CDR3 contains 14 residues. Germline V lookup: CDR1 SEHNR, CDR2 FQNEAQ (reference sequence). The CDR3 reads CASTSLGGRETQYF. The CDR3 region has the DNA TGTGCCAGCACCTCGCTGGGGGGTCGAGAGACCCAGTACTTC. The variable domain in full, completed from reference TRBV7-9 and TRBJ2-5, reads DTGVSQNPRHKITKRGQNVTFRCDPISEHNRLYWYRQTLGQGPEFLTYFQNEAQLEKSRLLSDRFSAERPKGSFSTLEIQRTEQGDSAMYLCASTSLGGRETQYFGPGTRLLVL.

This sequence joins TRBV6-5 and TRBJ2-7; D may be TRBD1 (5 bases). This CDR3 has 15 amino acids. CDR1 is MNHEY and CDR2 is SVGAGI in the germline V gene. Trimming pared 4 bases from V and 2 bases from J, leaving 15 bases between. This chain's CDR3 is CASSSPIGRAYEQYF. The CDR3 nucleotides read TGTGCCAGCAGTTCGCCGATCGGCAGGGCCTACGAGCAGTACTTC.

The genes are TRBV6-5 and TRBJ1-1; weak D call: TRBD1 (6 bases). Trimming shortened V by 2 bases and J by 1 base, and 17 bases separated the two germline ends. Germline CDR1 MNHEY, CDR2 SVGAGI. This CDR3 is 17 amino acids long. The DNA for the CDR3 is TGTGCCAGCAGTTACCTTCCCGGGACAAAACCGAACACTGAAGCTTTCTTT. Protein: CASSYLPGTKPNTEAFF.

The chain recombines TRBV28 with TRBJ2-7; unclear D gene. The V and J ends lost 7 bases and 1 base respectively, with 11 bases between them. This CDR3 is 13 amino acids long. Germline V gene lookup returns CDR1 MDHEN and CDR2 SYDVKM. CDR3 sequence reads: CASKFTDSYEQYF. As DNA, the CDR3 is TGTGCCAGCAAATTTACGGATTCCTACGAGCAGTACTTC.

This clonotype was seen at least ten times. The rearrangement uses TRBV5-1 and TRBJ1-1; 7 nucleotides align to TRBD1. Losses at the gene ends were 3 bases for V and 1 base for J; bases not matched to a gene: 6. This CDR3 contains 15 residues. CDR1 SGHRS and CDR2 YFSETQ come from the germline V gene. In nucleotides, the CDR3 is TGCGCCAGCAGCTCCCTGACAGGGCCGAACACTGAAGCTTTCTTT. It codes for CASSSLTGPNTEAFF.

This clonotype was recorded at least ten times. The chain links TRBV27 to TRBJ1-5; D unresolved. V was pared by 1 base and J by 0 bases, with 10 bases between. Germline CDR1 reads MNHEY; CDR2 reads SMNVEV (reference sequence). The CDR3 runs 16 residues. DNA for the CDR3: TGTGCCAGCAGTTTATTTGGATTGAATAGCAATCAGCCCCAGCATTTT. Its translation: CASSLFGLNSNQPQHF.

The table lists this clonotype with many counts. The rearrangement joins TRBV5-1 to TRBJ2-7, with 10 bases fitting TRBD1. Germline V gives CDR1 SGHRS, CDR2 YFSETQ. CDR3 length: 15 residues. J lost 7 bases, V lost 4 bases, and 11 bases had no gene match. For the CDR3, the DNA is TGCGCCAGCAGCCACACCGGGACAGGGGAAGGGGAGCAGTACTTC. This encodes CASSHTGTGEGEQYF. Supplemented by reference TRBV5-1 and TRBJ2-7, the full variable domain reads KAGVTQTPRYLIKTRGQQVTLSCSPISGHRSVSWYQQTPGQGLQFLFEYFSETQRNKGNFPGRFSGRQFSNSRSEMNVSTLELGDSALYLCASSHTGTGEGEQYFGPGTRLTVT.

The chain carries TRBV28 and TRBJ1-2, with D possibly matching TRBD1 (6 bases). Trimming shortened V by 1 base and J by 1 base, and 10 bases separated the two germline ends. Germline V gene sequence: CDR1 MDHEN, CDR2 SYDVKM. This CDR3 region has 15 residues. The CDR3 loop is CASSLSGVYNYGYTF. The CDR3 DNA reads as TGTGCCAGCAGTTTATCAGGGGTCTATAACTATGGCTACACCTTC.

The chain's CDR3 is CASSDLTGASGNQPQHF. CDR3 coding DNA: TGTGCCAGCAGCGACTTGACAGGGGCTTCGGGCAATCAGCCCCAGCATTTT. The rearrangement links TRBV28 to TRBJ1-5; the match to TRBD1 covers 8 bases. Trimming cost V 6 bases and J 2 bases; bases outside gene matches: 12. The germline CDR1 and CDR2 sequences are MDHEN and SYDVKM. The CDR3 totals 17 residues.

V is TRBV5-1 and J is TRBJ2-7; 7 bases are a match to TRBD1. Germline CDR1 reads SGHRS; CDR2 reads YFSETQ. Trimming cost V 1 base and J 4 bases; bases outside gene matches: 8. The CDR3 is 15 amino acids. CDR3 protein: CASSLTGTAGYEQYF. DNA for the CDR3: TGCGCCAGCAGCTTGACCGGGACAGCAGGGTACGAGCAGTACTTC.

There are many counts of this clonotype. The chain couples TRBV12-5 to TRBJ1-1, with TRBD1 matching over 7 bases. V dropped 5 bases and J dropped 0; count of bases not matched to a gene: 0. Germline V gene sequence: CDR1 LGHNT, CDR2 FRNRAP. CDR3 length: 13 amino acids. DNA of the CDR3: TGTGCTAGTGGTCAGGGGGTGAACACTGAAGCTTTCTTT. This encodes CASGQGVNTEAFF.

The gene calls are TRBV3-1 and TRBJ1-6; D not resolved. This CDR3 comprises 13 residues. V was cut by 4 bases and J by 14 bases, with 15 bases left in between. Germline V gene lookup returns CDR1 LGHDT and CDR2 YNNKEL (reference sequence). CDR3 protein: CASSPTTEAALHF. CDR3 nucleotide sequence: TGTGCCAGCAGCCCTACGACCGAGGCGGCCCTCCACTTT.

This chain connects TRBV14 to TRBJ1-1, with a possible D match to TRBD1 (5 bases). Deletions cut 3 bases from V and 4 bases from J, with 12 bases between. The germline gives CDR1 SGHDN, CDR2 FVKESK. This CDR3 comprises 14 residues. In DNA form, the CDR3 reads TGTGCCAGCAGCCACGGGGGGTGGGGCACTGAAGCTTTCTTT. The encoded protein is CASSHGGWGTEAFF. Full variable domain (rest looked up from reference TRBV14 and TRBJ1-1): EAGVTQFPSHSVIEKGQTVTLRCDPISGHDNLYWYRRVMGKEIKFLLHFVKESKQDESGMPNNRFLAERTGGTYSTLKVQPAELEDSGVYFCASSHGGWGTEAFFGQGTRLTVV.

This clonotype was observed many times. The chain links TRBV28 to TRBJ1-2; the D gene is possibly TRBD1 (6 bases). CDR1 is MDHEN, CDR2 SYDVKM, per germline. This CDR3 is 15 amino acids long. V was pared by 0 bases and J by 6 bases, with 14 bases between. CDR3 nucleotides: TGTGCCAGCAGTTTATGGGGCAGGGGTTTTCATGGCTACACCTTC. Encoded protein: CASSLWGRGFHGYTF.

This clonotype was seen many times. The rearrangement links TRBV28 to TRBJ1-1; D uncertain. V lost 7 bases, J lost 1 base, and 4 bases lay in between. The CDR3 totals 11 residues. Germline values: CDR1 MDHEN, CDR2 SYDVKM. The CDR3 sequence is CASTTNTEAFF. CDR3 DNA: TGTGCCAGCACCACGAACACTGAAGCTTTCTTT.

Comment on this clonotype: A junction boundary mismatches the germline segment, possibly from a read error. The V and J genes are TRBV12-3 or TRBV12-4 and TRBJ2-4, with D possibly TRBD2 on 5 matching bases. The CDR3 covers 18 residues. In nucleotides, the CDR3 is TGTGCCAGCAGTTTACGGCTCCCACCGGGTCTAGCCAAAAACATTAAGTACTTC. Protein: CASSLRLPPGLAKNIKYF.

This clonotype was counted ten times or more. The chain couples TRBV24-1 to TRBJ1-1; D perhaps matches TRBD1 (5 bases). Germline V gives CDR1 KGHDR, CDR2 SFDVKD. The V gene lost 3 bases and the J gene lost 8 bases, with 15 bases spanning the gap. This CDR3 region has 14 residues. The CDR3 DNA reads TGTGCCACCAGTGATGGGACTGCCCCCTTAGAAGCTTTCTTT. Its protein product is CATSDGTAPLEAFF.

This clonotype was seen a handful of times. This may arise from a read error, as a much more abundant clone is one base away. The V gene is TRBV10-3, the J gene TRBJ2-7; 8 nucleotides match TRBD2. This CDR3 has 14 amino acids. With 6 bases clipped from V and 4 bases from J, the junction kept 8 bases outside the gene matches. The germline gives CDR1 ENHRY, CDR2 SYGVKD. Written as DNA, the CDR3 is TGTGCCATCAGGAAGACTGGCGGGGGGTACGAGCAGTACTTC. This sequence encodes CAIRKTGGGYEQYF.

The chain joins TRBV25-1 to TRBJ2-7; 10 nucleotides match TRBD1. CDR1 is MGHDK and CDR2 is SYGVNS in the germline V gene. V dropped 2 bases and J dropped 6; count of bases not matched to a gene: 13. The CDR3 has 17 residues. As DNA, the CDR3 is TGTGCCAGCAGTGAACTGTCCGGGGACAGGGGCCTCTCCGAGCAGTACTTC. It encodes CASSELSGDRGLSEQYF.

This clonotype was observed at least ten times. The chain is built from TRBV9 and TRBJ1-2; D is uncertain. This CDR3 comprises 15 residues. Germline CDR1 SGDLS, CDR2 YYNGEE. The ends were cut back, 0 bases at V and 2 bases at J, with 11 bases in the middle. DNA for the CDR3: TGTGCCAGCAGCGTAGGAGGCAGCGCAAACTATGGCTACACCTTC. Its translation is CASSVGGSANYGYTF.

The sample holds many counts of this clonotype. Written as DNA, the CDR3 is TGTGCCAGCACTCAAAGGGATCGTTCCTACGAGCAGTACTTC. This codes for CASTQRDRSYEQYF. The chain uses TRBV6-1 and TRBJ2-7; D unclear. Per germline, CDR1 MNHNS and CDR2 SASEGT. The CDR3 extends over 14 amino acids. The germline V and J ends were trimmed by 7 bases and 1 base, with 14 bases remaining between them.

The CDR3 nucleotides read TGTGCCAGCAGTTACTTCGGGAATAACCAAGAGACCCAGTACTTC. This translates into CASSYFGNNQETQYF. The rearrangement joins TRBV6-5 to TRBJ2-5; D is perhaps TRBD2 (5 bases). Trimming removed 1 base from V and 0 bases from J, with 9 bases in between. The length of the CDR3 is 15 residues. Germline CDR1 and CDR2: MNHEY and SVGAGI.